These 14 T cell receptor beta chains share one sample of origin, sequenced in a study of identical twins. In TCRdb, the 5' RACE reads were re-called with MiXCR into one record per CDR3 protein. The table shows fewer than 900,000 distinct CDR3 sequences, with 21% occurring only once. These data were also reused for a study on T cells expressing NK-cell markers.

Sequencing was done on a sample of PBMCs. Every receptor here comes from a woman between 18 and 29 years old in good health.

This clonotype was observed a few times. The rearrangement joins TRBV10-3 to TRBJ2-1, with no clear D. V gave up 2 bases and J gave up 0 bases, with 14 bases separating them. This CDR3 spans 17 amino acids. CDR1 is ENHRY and CDR2 is SYGVKD in the germline V gene. CDR3 residues: CAISENPSTLSYNEQFF. The CDR3 DNA follows: TGTGCCATCAGTGAGAATCCGTCCACCCTCTCCTACAATGAGCAGTTCTTC.

This clonotype was observed at least ten times. V is TRBV7-9 and J is TRBJ2-1, with 8 bases aligning to TRBD1. The CDR3 loop spans 15 amino acids. After removal of 5 bases from V and 6 bases from J, the junction contained 9 bases not matched to a gene. Germline CDR1 SEHNR, CDR2 FQNEAQ (reference sequence). In DNA, the CDR3 is TGTGCCAGCAGCCGATCGACAGGGGTTCGCAATGAGCAGTTCTTC. This sequence encodes CASSRSTGVRNEQFF.

The chain employs TRBV7-2 and TRBJ2-7; tentatively, D is TRBD1 (6 bases). V was pared by 3 bases and J by 1 base, with 10 bases between. CDR1 and CDR2 from the germline V gene are SGHTA and FQGNSA. This CDR3 contains 14 residues. CDR3 region: CASSFARGSYEQYF. The CDR3 nucleotides read TGTGCCAGCAGCTTCGCCAGGGGATCCTACGAGCAGTACTTC.

The chain carries TRBV29-1 and TRBJ2-2; a weak D match, TRBD1 (6 bases). Germline loops: CDR1 SQVTM, CDR2 ANQGSEA. Trimming shortened V by 4 bases and J by 7 bases, and 13 bases separated the two germline ends. This CDR3 is 13 amino acids long. CDR3 protein: CSVGTVGIGELFF. DNA of the CDR3: TGCAGCGTTGGGACAGTGGGGATCGGGGAGCTGTTTTTT.

The chain employs TRBV6-1 and TRBJ2-2; weak D call: TRBD2 (7 bases). V shed 6 bases and J shed 4 bases, with 15 bases lying between them. Per germline, CDR1 MNHNS and CDR2 SASEGT. This CDR3 is built from 15 residues. Here the CDR3 DNA reads TGTGCCAGCAGGTGGACCGCGGGGGCCACCGGGGAGCTGTTTTTT. It yields the protein CASRWTAGATGELFF.

This clonotype was found a few times. The chain combines TRBV29-1 with TRBJ2-4, with D uncertain. CDR1 is SQVTM and CDR2 is ANQGSEA in the germline V gene. With 4 bases removed from V and 1 base from J, the gap between germline ends came to 11 bases. CDR3 length: 14 residues. CDR3 DNA sequence: TGCAGCGTTGGCGGAAGTGAGGCCAAAAACATTCAGTACTTC. Its protein is CSVGGSEAKNIQYF.

The rearrangement joins TRBV30 to TRBJ1-3; D is ambiguous. The CDR3 runs to 14 residues. Germline loops: CDR1 GTSNPN, CDR2 SVGIG (reference sequence). The V gene lost 0 bases and the J gene lost 4 bases, with 10 bases spanning the gap. CDR3: CAWSVARPGNTIYF. CDR3 nucleotide sequence: TGTGCCTGGAGTGTAGCCCGACCAGGAAACACCATATATTTT.

The J gene is TRBJ2-3, the V gene TRBV6-5; D possibly corresponds to TRBD2 (6 bases). CDR1 is MNHEY, CDR2 SVGAGI, per germline. The germline V and J ends were trimmed by 8 bases and 3 bases, with 21 bases remaining between them. CDR3 length equals 16 residues. For the CDR3, the DNA is TGTGCCAGCCAGTTAGGAGCGGGTAGACGGACAGATACGCAGTATTTT. It translates to CASQLGAGRRTDTQYF.

J is TRBJ2-3 and V is TRBV11-1; TRBD2 agrees at 10 bases. J gave up 6 bases and V 5 bases, and 20 bases lay outside the gene matches. Germline V gene lookup returns CDR1 SGHAT and CDR2 FQDESV (reference sequence). The CDR3 totals 19 residues. This CDR3 reads CASSPSSAGLAETGDTQYF. The CDR3, as DNA: TGTGCCAGCAGCCCCTCATCGGCTGGACTAGCGGAGACCGGTGATACGCAGTATTTT.

The chain combines TRBV7-9 with TRBJ2-5; TRBD2 aligns across 13 bases. V lost 7 bases, J lost 5 bases, and 7 bases stayed unmatched. Germline V gene sequence: CDR1 SEHNR, CDR2 FQNEAQ (reference sequence). The CDR3 runs 15 residues. The CDR3 region is CASTKGTSGEETQYF. In DNA form, the CDR3 reads TGTGCCAGCACCAAAGGGACTAGCGGGGAGGAGACCCAGTACTTC.

The V gene is TRBV7-8, the J gene TRBJ1-2; no firm D call. Germline-derived CDR1 and CDR2 are SGHVS and FQNEAQ. V was pared by 0 bases and J by 8 bases, with 10 bases between. CDR3 size: 13 residues. The CDR3 loop reads CASSLAGPGGYTF. As DNA, the CDR3 is TGTGCCAGCAGCTTAGCGGGTCCGGGGGGCTACACCTTC.

This clonotype was detected ten times or more. The chain has TRBV12-3 or TRBV12-4 and TRBJ2-1; either TRBD1 or TRBD2 may supply D (5 bases each). With 4 bases removed from V and 7 bases from J, the gap between germline ends came to 20 bases. This CDR3 has 16 residues. This CDR3 is CASSSGWGSGQNEQFF. The CDR3 nucleotides read TGTGCCAGCAGTTCCGGCTGGGGGAGCGGACAAAATGAGCAGTTCTTC.

CDR3 nucleotides: TGTGCCAGCAGCATTAAGGGGGGGGATACCTACGAGCAGTACTTC. Encoded protein: CASSIKGGDTYEQYF. The chain carries TRBV5-6 and TRBJ2-7; D is possibly TRBD2 (7 bases). Deletions cut 4 bases from V and 2 bases from J, with 16 bases between. This CDR3 comprises 15 residues. Per germline, CDR1 SGHDT and CDR2 YYEEEE.

V and J are TRBV27 and TRBJ2-5; 11 bases match TRBD2. The junction had 12 bases not matched to a gene; V was cut back by 6 bases and J by 6 bases. This CDR3 is 16 amino acids long. Looked up from germline, CDR1 is MNHEY and CDR2 is SMNVEV (reference sequence). The DNA for the CDR3 is TGTGCCAGCAGGCTGACTAGCGGGGCCTCTCGGAAGACCCAGTACTTC. This encodes CASRLTSGASRKTQYF.